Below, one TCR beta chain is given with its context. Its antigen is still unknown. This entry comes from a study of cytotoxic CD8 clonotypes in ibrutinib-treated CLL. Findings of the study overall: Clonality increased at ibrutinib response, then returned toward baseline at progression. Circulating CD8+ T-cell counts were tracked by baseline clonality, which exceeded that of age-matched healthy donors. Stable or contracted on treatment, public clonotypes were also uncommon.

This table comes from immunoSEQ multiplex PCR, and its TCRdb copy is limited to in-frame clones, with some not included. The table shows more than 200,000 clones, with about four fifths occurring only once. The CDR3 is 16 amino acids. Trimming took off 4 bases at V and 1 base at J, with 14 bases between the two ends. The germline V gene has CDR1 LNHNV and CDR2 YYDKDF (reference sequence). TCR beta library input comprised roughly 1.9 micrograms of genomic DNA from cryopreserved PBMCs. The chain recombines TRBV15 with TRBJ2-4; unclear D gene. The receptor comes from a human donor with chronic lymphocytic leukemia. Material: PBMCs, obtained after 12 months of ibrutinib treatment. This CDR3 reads CATSTRIAQAKNIQYF. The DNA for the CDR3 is TGTGCCACCAGCACAAGGATCGCACAGGCCAAAAACATTCAGTACTTC.